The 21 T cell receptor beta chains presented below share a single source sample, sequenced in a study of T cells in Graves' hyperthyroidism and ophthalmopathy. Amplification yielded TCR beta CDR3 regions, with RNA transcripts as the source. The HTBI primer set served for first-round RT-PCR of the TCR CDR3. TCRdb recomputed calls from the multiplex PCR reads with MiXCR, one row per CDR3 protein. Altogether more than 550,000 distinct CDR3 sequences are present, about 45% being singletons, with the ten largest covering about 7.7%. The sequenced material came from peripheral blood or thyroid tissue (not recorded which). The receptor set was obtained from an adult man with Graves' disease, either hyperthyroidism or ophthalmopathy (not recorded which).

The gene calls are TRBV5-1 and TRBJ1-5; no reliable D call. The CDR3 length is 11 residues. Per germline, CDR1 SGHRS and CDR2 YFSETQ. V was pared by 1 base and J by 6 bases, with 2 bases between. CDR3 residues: CASSLFQPQHF. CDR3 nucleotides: TGCGCCAGCAGCTTGTTTCAGCCCCAGCATTTT. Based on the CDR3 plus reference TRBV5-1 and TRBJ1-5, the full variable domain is KAGVTQTPRYLIKTRGQQVTLSCSPISGHRSVSWYQQTPGQGLQFLFEYFSETQRNKGNFPGRFSGRQFSNSRSEMNVSTLELGDSALYLCASSLFQPQHFGDGTRLSIL.

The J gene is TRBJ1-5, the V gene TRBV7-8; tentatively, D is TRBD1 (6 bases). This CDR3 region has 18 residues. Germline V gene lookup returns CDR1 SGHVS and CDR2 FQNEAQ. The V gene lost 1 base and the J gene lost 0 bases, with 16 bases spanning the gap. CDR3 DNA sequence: TGTGCCAGCAGCTTAGAGGCTGGAGGGGGACATAGCAATCAGCCCCAGCATTTT. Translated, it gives CASSLEAGGGHSNQPQHF.

This chain's CDR3 is CASSFQWVVRGETTEAFF. CDR3 coding DNA: TGTGCCAGCAGCTTTCAATGGGTGGTGAGGGGTGAGACCACTGAAGCTTTCTTT. This sequence joins TRBV7-2 and TRBJ1-1; possibly TRBD1 for D (5 bases). Germline CDR1 SGHTA, CDR2 FQGNSA. The CDR3 loop spans 18 amino acids. Trimming removed 3 bases from V and 4 bases from J, with 24 bases in between.

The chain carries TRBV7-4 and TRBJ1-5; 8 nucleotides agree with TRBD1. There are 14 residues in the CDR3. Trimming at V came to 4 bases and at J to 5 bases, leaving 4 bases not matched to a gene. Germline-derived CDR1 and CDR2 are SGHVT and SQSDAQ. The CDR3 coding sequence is TGTGCCAGCAGCTCAGGGGGCGCCTATCAGCCCCAGCATTTT. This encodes CASSSGGAYQPQHF.

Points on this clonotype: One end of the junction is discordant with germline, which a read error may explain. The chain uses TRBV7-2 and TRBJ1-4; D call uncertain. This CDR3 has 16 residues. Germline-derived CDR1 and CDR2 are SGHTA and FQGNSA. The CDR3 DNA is TGTGCCGGCAGCTTAGGATCTGGGGTCACTAATGAAAAACTGTTTTTT. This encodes CAGSLGSGVTNEKLFF.

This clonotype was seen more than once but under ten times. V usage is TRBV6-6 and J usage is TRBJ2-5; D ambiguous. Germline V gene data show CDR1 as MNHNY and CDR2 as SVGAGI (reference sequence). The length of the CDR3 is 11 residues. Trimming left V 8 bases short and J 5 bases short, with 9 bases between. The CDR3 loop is CASVIGETQYF. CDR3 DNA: TGTGCCAGCGTCATAGGGGAGACCCAGTACTTC.

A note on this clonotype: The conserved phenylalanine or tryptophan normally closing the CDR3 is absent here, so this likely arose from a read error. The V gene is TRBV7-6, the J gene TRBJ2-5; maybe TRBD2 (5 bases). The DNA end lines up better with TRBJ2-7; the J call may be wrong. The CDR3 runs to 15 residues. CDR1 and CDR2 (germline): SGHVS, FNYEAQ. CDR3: CASSPGGSRSYEQYY. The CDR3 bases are TGTGCCAGCAGCCCTGGTGGGAGTAGATCCTACGAGCAGTACTAC.

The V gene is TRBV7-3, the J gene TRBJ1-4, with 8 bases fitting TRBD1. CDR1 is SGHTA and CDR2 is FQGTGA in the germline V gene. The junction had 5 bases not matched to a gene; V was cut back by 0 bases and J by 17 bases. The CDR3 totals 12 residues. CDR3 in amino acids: CASSLTGTGEFF. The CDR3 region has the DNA TGTGCCAGCAGCTTAACTGGGACAGGAGAATTTTTT.

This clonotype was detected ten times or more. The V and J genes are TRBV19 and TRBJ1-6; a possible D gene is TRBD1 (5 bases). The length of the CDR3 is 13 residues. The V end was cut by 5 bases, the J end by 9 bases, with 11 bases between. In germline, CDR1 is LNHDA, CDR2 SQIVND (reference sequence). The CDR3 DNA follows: TGTGCCAGTAGTCCAGGGTCTGCTTCACCCCTCCACTTT. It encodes CASSPGSASPLHF.

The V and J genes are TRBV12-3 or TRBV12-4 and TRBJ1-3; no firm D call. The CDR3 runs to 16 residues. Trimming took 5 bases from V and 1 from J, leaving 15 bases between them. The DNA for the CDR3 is TGTGCCAGCAGTGAAGAAACCCCTCGGTCTGGAAACACCATATATTTT. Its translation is CASSEETPRSGNTIYF.

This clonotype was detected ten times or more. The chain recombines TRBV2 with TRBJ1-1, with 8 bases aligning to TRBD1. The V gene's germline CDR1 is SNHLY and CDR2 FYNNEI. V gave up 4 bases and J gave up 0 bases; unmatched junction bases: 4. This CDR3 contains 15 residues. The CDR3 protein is CASSGTGNMNTEAFF. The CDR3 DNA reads TGTGCCAGCAGTGGGACAGGGAACATGAACACTGAAGCTTTCTTT.

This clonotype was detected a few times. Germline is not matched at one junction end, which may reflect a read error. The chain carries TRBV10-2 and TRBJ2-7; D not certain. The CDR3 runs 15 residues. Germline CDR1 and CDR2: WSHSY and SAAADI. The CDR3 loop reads CASSYSMGLGYEQYF. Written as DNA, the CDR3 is TGTGCCAGCAGTTACTCGATGGGCCTGGGCTACGAGCAGTACTTC.

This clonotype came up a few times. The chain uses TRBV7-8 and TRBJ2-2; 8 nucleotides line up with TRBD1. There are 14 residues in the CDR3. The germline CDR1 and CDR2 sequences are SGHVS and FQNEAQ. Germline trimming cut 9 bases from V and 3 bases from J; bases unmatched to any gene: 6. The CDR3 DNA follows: TGTGCCAGTTCGCGACAGGGGTACACCGGGGAGCTGTTTTTT. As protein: CASSRQGYTGELFF.

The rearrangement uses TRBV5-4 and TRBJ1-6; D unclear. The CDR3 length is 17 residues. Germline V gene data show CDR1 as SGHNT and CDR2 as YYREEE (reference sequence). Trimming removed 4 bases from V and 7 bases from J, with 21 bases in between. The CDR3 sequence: CASSQDQISARNSPLHF. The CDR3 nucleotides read TGTGCCAGCAGCCAAGATCAAATCTCGGCGAGAAATTCACCCCTCCACTTT.

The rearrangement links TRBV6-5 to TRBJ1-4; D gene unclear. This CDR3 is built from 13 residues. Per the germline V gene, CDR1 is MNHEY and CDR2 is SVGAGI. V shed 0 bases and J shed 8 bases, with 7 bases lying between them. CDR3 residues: CASSYSREEKLFF. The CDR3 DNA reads TGTGCCAGCAGTTACTCGAGGGAAGAAAAACTGTTTTTT.

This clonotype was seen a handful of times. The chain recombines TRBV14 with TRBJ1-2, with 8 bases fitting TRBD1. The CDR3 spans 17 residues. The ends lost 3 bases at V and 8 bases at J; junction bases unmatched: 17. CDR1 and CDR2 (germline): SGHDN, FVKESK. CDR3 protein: CASSHISTGQGAKGYTF. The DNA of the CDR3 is TGTGCCAGCAGCCACATCTCGACCGGGCAGGGGGCGAAGGGCTACACCTTC.

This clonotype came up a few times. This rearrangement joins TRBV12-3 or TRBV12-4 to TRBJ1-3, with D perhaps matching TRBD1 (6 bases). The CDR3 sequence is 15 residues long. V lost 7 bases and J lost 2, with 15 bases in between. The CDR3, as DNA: TGTGCCAGCACCAGGACAGAATTCGCTGGAAACACCATATATTTT. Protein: CASTRTEFAGNTIYF.

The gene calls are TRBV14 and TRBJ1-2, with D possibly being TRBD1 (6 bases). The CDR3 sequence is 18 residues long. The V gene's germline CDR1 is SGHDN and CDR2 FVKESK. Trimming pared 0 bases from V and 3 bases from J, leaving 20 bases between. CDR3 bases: TGTGCCAGCAGCCAAGATCCACAGGGAGGATTGATCGACTATGGCTACACCTTC. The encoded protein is CASSQDPQGGLIDYGYTF.

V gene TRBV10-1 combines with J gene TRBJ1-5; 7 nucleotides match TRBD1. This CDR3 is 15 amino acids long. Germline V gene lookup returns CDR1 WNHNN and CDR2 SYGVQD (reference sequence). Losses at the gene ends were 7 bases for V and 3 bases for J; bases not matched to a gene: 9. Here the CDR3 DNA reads TGCGCCAGCAACTTACGACAGGGATACAATCAGCCCCAGCATTTT. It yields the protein CASNLRQGYNQPQHF.

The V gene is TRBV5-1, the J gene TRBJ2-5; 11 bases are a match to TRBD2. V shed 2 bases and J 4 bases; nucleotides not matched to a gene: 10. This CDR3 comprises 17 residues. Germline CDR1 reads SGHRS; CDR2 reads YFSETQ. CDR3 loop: CASSFRGLAEGTETQYF. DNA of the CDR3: TGCGCCAGCAGCTTTAGGGGACTAGCGGAAGGCACAGAGACCCAGTACTTC.

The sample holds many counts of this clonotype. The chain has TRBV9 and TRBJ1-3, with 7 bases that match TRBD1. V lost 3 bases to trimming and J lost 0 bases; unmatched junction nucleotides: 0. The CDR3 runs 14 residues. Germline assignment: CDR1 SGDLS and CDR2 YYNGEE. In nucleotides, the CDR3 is TGTGCCAGCAGCGAGGGGGCCTCTGGAAACACCATATATTTT. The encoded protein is CASSEGASGNTIYF.